The 4 T cell receptor beta chains reported below all come from one sample, sequenced in a study of T cells in Graves' hyperthyroidism and ophthalmopathy. Amplification of TCR beta CDR3 regions used RNA as the template. RT-PCR in the first round (using the HTBI primer set) targeted the TCR CDR3. A single record per CDR3 protein comes from TCRdb applying MiXCR to the multiplex PCR reads. The sample lists almost 250,000 distinct CDR3 sequences; 24% were seen once. Source material: blood. Every receptor here comes from a woman aged 35 to 49 with Graves' ophthalmopathy.

Many counts were recorded for this clonotype. Relative to the germline gene, one junction end is altered; a read error may explain this. The chain combines TRBV24-1 with TRBJ2-5; the D gene is possibly TRBD1 (6 bases). Germline CDR1 is KGHDR and CDR2 is SFDVKD. The CDR3 runs to 15 residues. In DNA, the CDR3 is TGTGCCACCAGTGATTTACCCGGGACACAAGAGACCCAGTGCTTC. Translating gives CATSDLPGTQETQCF.

The V call is TRBV6-2 or TRBV6-3, the J call TRBJ2-5; D may match TRBD1 or TRBD2 (7 bases each). The length of the CDR3 is 14 residues. Trimming left V 6 bases short and J 1 base short, with 12 bases between. The germline V gene encodes CDR1 MNHEY and CDR2 SVGEGT. The CDR3 coding sequence is TGTGCCAGCAGAAAGCGGGACAGCCAAGAGACCCAGTACTTC. It is translated as CASRKRDSQETQYF.

About this clonotype: A much larger clone lies a single base off, so this may be a read error. The chain employs TRBV7-8 and TRBJ2-7; no reliable D call. V lost 6 bases, J lost 3 bases, and 12 bases lay in between. The CDR3 has 13 residues. Germline V lookup: CDR1 SGHVS, CDR2 FQNEAQ. The CDR3: CASSHTDGYEQYF. The CDR3 DNA sequence: TGTGCCAGCAGTCACACGGACGGCTACGAGCAGTACTTC.

This clonotype was counted many times. V gene TRBV7-3 combines with J gene TRBJ2-5, with a tentative D call TRBD1 (6 bases). V lost 5 bases, J lost 3 bases, and 10 bases lay in between. This CDR3 region has 13 residues. Germline V lookup: CDR1 SGHTA, CDR2 FQGTGA. The CDR3 region is CASSPEGEETQYF. Here the CDR3 DNA reads TGTGCCAGCAGCCCCGAGGGGGAAGAGACCCAGTACTTC.